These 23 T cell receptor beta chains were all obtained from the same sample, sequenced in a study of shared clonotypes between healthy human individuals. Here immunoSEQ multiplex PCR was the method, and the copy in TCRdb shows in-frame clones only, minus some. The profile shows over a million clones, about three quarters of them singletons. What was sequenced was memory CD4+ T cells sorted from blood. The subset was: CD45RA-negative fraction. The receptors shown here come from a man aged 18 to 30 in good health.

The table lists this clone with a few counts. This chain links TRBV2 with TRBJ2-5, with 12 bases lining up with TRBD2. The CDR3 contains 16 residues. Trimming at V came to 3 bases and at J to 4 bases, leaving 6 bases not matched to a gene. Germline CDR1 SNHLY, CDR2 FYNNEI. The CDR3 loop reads CASSDLAGGPGETQYF. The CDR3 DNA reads TGTGCCAGCAGTGATCTAGCGGGGGGGCCGGGAGAGACCCAGTACTTC.

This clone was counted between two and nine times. The DNA of the CDR3 is TGTGCCAGCAGCCCCACCGGGAGCCGACTAGCCAAAAACATTCAGTACTTC. Its translation is CASSPTGSRLAKNIQYF. The V call is TRBV7-2, the J call TRBJ2-4; D might be TRBD2 (6 bases). This CDR3 region has 17 residues. The V end was cut by 5 bases, the J end by 0 bases, with 17 bases between. Germline CDR1 and CDR2: SGHTA and FQGNSA.

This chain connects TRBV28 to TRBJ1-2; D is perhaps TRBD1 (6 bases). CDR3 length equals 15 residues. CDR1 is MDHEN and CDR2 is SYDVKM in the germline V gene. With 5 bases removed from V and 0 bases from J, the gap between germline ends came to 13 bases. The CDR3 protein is CASSVGGVANYGYTF. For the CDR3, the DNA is TGTGCCAGCAGTGTAGGGGGGGTAGCTAACTATGGCTACACCTTC.

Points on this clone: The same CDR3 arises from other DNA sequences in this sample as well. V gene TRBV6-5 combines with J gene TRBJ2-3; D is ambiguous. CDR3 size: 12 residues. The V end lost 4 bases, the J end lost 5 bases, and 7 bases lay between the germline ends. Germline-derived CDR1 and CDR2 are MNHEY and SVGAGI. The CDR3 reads CASSSTGDTQYF. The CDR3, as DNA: TGTGCCAGCAGTTCAACGGGAGATACGCAGTATTTT.

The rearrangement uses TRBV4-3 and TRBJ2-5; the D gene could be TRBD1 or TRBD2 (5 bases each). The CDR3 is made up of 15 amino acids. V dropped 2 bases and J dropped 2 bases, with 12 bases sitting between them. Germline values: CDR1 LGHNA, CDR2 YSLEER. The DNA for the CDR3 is TGCGCCAGCAGCCAACAACCGGGACCTCAAGAGACCCAGTACTTC. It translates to CASSQQPGPQETQYF.

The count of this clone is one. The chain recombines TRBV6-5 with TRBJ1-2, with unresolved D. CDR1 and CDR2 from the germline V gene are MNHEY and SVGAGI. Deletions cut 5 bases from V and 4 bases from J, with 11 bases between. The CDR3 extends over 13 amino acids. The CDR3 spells CASSIRLFYGYTF. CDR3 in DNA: TGTGCCAGCAGTATACGGCTTTTCTATGGCTACACCTTC.

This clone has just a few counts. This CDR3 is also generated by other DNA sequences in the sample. The CDR3 DNA reads as TGTGCCTGGAGTGAAAGGGGGGAAAAACTGTTTTTT. Amino acids: CAWSERGEKLFF. The chain employs TRBV30 and TRBJ1-4; D might be TRBD1 (6 bases). Between the trimmed V and J ends, which lost 1 base and 8 bases, there was a span of 8 bases. The CDR3 has 12 amino acids. CDR1 and CDR2 (germline): GTSNPN, SVGIG (reference sequence).

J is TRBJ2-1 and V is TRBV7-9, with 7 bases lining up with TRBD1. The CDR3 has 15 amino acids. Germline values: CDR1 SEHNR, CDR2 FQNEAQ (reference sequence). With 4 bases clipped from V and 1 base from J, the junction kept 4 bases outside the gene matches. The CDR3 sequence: CASSSTGKSYNEQFF. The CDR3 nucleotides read TGTGCCAGCAGCTCGACAGGGAAGTCCTACAATGAGCAGTTCTTC.

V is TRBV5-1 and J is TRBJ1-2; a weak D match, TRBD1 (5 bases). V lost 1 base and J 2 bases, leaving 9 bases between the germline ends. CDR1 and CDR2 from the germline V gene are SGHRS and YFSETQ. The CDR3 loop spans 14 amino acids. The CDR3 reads CASSLKPGNYGYTF. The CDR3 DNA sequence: TGCGCCAGCAGCTTGAAACCAGGGAACTATGGCTACACCTTC.

The CDR3 sequence: CASSLRGNEQFF. The CDR3, as DNA: TGTGCCAGCAGTTTAAGGGGGAATGAGCAGTTCTTC. The rearrangement joins TRBV2 to TRBJ2-1; possibly TRBD1 for D (6 bases). The germline CDR1 and CDR2 sequences are SNHLY and FYNNEI. The V end lost 5 bases, the J end lost 7 bases, and 9 bases lay between the germline ends. The CDR3 contains 12 residues.

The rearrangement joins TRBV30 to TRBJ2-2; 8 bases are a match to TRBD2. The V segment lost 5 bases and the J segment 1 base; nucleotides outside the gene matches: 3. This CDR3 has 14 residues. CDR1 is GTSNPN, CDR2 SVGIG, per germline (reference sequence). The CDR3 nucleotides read TGTGCCTGGGTAGCGGGGTGGAACACCGGGGAGCTGTTTTTT. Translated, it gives CAWVAGWNTGELFF.

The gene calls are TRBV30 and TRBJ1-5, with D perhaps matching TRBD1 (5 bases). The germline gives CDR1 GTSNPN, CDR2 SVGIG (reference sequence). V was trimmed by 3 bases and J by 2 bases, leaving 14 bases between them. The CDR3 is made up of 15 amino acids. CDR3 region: CAWSQTALGNQPQHF. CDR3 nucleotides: TGTGCCTGGAGCCAGACAGCTCTGGGCAATCAGCCCCAGCATTTT.

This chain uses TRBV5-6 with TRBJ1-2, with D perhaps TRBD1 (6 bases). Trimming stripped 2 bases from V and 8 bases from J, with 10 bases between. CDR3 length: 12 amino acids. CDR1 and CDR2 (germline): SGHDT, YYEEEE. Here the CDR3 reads CASSFQGSGYTF. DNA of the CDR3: TGTGCCAGCAGCTTCCAGGGGAGCGGCTACACCTTC. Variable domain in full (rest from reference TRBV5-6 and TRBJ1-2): DAGVTQSPTHLIKTRGQQVTLRCSPKSGHDTVSWYQQALGQGPQFIFQYYEEEERQRGNFPDRFSGHQFPNYSSELNVNALLLGDSALYLCASSFQGSGYTFGSGTRLTVV.

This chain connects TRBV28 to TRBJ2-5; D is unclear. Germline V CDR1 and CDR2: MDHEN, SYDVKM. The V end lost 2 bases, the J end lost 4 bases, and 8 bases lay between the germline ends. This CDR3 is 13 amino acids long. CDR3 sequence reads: CASSLPVLETQYF. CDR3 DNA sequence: TGTGCCAGCAGTTTACCCGTTTTAGAGACCCAGTACTTC.

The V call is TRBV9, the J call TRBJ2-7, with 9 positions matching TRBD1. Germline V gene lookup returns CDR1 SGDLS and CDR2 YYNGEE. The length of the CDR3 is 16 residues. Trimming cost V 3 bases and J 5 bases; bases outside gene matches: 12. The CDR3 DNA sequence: TGTGCCAGCAGCGCTCGACAGGGGGAGGTAACGGACGAGCAGTACTTC. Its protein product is CASSARQGEVTDEQYF.

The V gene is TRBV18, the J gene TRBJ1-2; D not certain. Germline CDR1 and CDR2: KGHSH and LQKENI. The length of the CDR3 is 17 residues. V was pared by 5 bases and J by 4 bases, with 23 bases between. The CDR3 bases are TGTGCCAGCTCATCGACCTTCGGGGAGCGGGGTATCTATGGCTACACCTTC. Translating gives CASSSTFGERGIYGYTF. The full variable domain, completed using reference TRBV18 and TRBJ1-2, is NAGVMQNPRHLVRRRGQEARLRCSPMKGHSHVYWYRQLPEEGLKFMVYLQKENIIDESGMPKERFSAEFPKEGPSILRIQQVVRGDSAAYFCASSSTFGERGIYGYTFGSGTRLTVV.

CDR3 nucleotides: TGCGCCAGCAGCTCCCTACAACAGGGGAACACTGAAGCTTTCTTT. It codes for CASSSLQQGNTEAFF. The genes are TRBV5-1 and TRBJ1-1; tentative D call: TRBD1 (6 bases). Trimming pared 3 bases from V and 1 base from J, leaving 13 bases between. The CDR3 runs to 15 residues. CDR1 and CDR2 (germline): SGHRS, YFSETQ.

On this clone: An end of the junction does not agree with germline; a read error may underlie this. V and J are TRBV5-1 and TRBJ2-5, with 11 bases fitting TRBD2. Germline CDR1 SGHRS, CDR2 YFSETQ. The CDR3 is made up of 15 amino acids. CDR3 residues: CASRLAGDPQESQYF. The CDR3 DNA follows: TGCGCCAGCAGACTAGCGGGGGACCCACAAGAGAGCCAGTACTTC.

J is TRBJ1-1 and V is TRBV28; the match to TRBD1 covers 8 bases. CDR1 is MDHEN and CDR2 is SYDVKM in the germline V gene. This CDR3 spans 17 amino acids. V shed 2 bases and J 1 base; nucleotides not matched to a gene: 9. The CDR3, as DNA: TGTGCCAGCAGTTTACTGCAGGGGGCGATATGGAACACTGAAGCTTTCTTT. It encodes CASSLLQGAIWNTEAFF.

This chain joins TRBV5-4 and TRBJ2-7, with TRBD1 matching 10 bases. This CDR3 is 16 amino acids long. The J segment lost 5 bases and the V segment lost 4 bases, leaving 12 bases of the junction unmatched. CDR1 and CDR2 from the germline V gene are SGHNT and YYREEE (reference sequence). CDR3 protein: CASSARAGQGTHEQYF. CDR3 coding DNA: TGTGCCAGCAGCGCTCGGGCGGGACAGGGGACCCACGAGCAGTACTTC.

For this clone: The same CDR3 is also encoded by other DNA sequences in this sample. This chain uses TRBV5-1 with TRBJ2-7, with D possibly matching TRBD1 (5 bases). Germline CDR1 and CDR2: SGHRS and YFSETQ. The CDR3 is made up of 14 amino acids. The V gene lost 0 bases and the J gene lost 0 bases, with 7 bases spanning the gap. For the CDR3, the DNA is TGCGCCAGCAGCTTGGGGGGCGACTCCTACGAGCAGTACTTC. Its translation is CASSLGGDSYEQYF.

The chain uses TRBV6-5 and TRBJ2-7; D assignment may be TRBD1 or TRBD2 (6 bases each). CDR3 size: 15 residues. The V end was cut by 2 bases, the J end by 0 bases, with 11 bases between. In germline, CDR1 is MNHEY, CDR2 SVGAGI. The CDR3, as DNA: TGTGCCAGCAGTTACAGGGGGGAGAACTCCTACGAGCAGTACTTC. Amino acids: CASSYRGENSYEQYF.

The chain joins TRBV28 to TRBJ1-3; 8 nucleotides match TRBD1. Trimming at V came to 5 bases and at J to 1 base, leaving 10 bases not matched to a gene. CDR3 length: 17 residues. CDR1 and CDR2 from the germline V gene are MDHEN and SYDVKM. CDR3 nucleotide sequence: TGTGCCAGCAGTCCCTCTCCCGGGACAGGTTCTGGAAACACCATATATTTT. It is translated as CASSPSPGTGSGNTIYF.